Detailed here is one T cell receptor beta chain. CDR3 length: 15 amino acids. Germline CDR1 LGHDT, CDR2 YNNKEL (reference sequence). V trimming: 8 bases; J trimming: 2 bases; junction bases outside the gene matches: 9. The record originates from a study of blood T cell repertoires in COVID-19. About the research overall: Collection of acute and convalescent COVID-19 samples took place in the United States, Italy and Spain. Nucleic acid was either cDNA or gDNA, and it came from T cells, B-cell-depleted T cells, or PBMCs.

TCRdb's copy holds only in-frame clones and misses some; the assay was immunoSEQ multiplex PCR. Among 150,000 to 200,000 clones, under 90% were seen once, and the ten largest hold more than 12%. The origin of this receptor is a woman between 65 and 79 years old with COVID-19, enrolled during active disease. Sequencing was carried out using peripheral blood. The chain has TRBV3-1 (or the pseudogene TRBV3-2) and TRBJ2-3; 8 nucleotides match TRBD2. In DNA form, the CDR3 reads TGTGCCAGCCGAAAGAGAGCGGGAGCCACAGATACGCAGTATTTT. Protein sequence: CASRKRAGATDTQYF.